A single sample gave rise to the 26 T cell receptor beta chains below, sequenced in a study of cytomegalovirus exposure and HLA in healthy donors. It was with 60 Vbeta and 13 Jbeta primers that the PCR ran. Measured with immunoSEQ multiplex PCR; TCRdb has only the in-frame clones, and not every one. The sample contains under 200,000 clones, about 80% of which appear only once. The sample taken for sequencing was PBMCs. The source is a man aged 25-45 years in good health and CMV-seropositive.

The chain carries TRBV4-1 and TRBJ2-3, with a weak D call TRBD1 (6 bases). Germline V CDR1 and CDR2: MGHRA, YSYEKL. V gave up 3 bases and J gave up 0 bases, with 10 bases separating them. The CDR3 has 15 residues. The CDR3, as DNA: TGCGCCAGCAGCCATTATCAGGGGAGCACAGATACGCAGTATTTT. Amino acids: CASSHYQGSTDTQYF.

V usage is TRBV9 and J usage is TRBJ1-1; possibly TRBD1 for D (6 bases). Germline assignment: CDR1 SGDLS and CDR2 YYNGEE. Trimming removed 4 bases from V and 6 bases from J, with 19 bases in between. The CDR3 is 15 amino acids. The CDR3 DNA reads TGTGCCAGCAGCTTCTCCACAGGGTCTCTCTCTGAAGCTTTCTTT. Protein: CASSFSTGSLSEAFF.

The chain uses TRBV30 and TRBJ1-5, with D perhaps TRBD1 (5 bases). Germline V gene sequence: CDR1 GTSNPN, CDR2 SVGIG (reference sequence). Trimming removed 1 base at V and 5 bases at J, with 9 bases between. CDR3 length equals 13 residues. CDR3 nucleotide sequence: TGTGCCTGGAGTGGAACAGGTTATCAGCCCCAGCATTTT. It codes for CAWSGTGYQPQHF.

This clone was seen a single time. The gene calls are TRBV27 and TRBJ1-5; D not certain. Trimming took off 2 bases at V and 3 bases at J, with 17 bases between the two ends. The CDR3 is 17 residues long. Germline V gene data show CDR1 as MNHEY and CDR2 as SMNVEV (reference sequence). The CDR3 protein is CASSLTDPGEFNQPQHF. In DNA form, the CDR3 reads TGTGCCAGCAGTTTAACGGACCCCGGGGAGTTCAATCAGCCCCAGCATTTT.

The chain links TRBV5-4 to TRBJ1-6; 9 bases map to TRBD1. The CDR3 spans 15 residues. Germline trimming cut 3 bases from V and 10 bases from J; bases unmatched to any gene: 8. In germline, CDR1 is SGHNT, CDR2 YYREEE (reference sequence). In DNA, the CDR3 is TGTGCCAGCAGCTCCCCGGACAGGGGAGGGTCACCCCTCCACTTT. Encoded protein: CASSSPDRGGSPLHF.

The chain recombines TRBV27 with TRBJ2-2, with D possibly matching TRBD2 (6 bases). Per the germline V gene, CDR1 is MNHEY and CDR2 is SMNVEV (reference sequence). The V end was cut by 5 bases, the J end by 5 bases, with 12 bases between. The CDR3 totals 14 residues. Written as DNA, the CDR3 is TGTGCCAGCAGTCAAGCCGGGGGTACCGGGGAGCTGTTTTTT. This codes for CASSQAGGTGELFF.

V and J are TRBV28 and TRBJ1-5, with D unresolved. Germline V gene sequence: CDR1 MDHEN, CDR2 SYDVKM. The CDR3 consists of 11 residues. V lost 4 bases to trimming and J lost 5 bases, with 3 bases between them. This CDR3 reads CASSSDQPQHF. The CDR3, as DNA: TGTGCCAGCAGTTCCGATCAGCCCCAGCATTTT.

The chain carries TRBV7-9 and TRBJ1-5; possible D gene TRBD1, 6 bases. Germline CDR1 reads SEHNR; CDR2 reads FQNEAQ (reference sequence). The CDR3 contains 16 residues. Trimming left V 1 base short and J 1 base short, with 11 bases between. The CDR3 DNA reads TGTGCCAGCAGCTTAGGGGGGGGGCAAAGCAATCAGCCCCAGCATTTT. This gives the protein CASSLGGGQSNQPQHF.

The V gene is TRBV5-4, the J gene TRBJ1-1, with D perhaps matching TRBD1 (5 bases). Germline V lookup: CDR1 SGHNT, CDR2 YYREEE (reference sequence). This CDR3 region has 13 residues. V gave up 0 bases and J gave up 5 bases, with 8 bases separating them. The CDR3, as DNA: TGTGCCAGCAGCTTGGACAGGATGACTGAAGCTTTCTTT. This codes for CASSLDRMTEAFF.

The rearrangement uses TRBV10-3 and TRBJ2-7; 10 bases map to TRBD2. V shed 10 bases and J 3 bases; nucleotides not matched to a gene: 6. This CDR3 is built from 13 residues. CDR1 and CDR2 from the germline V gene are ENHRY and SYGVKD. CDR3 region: CATAGGVRYEQYF. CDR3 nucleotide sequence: TGTGCCACAGCGGGGGGGGTACGCTACGAGCAGTACTTC.

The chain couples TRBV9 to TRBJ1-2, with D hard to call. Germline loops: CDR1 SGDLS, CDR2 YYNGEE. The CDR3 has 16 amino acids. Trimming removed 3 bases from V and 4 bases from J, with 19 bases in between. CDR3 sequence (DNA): TGTGCCAGCAGCGCCGGACTGGGGAGTCTTAGCTATGGCTACACCTTC. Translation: CASSAGLGSLSYGYTF. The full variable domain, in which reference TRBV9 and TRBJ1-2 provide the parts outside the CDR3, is DSGVTQTPKHLITATGQRVTLRCSPRSGDLSVYWYQQSLDQGLQFLIQYYNGEERAKGNILERFSAQQFPDLHSELNLSSLELGDSALYFCASSAGLGSLSYGYTFGSGTRLTVV.

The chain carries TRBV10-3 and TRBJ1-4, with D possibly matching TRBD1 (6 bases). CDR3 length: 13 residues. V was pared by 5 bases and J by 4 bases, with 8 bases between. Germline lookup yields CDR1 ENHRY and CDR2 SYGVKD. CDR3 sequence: CAISRTDNEKLFF. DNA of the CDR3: TGTGCCATCAGTAGGACAGATAATGAAAAACTGTTTTTT.

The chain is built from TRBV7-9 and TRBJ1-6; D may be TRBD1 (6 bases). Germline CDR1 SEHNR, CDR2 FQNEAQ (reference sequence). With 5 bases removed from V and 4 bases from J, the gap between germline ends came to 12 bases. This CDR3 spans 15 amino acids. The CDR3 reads CASSHPGQYNSPLHF. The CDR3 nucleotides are TGTGCCAGCAGCCACCCGGGACAATATAATTCACCCCTCCACTTT.

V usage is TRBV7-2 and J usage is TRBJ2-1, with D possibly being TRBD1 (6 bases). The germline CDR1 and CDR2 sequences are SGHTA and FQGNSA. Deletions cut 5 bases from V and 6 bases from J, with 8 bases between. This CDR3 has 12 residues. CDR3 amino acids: CASSTGFNEQFF. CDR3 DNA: TGTGCCAGCAGCACAGGGTTCAATGAGCAGTTCTTC.

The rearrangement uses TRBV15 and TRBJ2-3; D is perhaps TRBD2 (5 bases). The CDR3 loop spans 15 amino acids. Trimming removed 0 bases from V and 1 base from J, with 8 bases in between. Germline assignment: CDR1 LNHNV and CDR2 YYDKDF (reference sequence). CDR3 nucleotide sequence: TGTGCCACCAGCAGAGATGGGCGGGGCACAGATACGCAGTATTTT. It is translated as CATSRDGRGTDTQYF. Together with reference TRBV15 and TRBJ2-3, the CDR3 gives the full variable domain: DAMVIQNPRYQVTQFGKPVTLSCSQTLNHNVMYWYQQKSSQAPKLLFHYYDKDFNNEADTPDNFQSRRPNTSFCFLDIRSPGLGDTAMYLCATSRDGRGTDTQYFGPGTRLTVL.

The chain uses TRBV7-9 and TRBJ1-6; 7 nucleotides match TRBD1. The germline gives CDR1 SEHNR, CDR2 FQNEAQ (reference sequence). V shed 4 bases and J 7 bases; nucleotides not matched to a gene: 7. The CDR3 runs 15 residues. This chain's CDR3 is CASSWAGTENSPLHF. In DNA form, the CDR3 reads TGTGCCAGCAGCTGGGCCGGGACAGAGAATTCACCCCTCCACTTT.

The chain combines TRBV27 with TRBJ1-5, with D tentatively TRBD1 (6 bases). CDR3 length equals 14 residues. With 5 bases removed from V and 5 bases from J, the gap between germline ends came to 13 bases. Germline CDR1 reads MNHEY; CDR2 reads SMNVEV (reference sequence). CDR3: CASSLTGSDQPQHF. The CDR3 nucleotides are TGTGCCAGCAGTCTTACAGGGTCAGATCAGCCCCAGCATTTT.

CDR3 DNA: TGTGCCAGCAGTTCTCCCTCTTCTCGACAGGGGAGGTCCTACGAGCAGTACTTC. Protein product: CASSSPSSRQGRSYEQYF. The rearrangement links TRBV28 to TRBJ2-7; TRBD1 matches 8 bases. The length of the CDR3 is 18 residues. CDR1 is MDHEN, CDR2 SYDVKM, per germline. Trimming removed 4 bases from V and 1 base from J; junction bases left unmatched: 15.

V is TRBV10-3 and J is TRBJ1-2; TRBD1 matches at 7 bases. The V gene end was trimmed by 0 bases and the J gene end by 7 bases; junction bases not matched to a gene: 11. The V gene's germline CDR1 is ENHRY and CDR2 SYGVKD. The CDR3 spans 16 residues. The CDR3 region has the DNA TGTGCCATCAGTGAGTCTCGACAGGGAGATGTTAGTGGCTACACCTTC. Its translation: CAISESRQGDVSGYTF.

The CDR3 spells CASSREGSYGYTF. The CDR3 DNA reads TGTGCCAGCAGCAGGGAGGGAAGCTATGGCTACACCTTC. The rearrangement links TRBV7-9 to TRBJ1-2, with D hard to call. Germline V gene data show CDR1 as SEHNR and CDR2 as FQNEAQ (reference sequence). V shed 5 bases and J shed 4 bases, with 11 bases lying between them. The CDR3 totals 13 residues.

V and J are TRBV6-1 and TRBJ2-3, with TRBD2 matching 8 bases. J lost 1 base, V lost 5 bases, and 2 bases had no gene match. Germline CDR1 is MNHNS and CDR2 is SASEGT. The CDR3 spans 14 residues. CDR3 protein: CASSPGLGTDTQYF. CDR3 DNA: TGTGCCAGCAGTCCGGGACTAGGCACAGATACGCAGTATTTT.

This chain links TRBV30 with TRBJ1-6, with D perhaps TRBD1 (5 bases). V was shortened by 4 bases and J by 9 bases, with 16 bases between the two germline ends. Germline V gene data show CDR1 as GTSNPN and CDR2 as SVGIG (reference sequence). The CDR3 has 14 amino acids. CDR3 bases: TGTGCCTGGACGAAGGGGCGCGGGATTTCACCCCTCCACTTT. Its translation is CAWTKGRGISPLHF.

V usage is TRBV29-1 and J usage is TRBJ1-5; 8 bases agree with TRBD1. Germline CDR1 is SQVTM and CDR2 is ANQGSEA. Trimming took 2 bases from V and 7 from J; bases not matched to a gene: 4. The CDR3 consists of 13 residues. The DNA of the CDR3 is TGCAGCGTTGAACAGGGGGCAGGGCAGCCCCAGCATTTT. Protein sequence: CSVEQGAGQPQHF.

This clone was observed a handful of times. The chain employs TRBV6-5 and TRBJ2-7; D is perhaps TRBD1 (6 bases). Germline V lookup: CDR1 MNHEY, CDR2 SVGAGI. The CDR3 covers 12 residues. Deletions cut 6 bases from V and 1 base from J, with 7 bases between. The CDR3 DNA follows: TGTGCCAGCAGCCAGGGGTCCTACGAGCAGTACTTC. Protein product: CASSQGSYEQYF.

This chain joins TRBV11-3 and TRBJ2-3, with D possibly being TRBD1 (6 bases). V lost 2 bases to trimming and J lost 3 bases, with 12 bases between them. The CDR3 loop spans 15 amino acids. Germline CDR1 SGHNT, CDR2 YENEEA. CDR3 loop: CASSLSQGMTDTQYF. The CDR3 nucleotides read TGTGCCAGCAGCTTAAGCCAGGGGATGACAGATACGCAGTATTTT.

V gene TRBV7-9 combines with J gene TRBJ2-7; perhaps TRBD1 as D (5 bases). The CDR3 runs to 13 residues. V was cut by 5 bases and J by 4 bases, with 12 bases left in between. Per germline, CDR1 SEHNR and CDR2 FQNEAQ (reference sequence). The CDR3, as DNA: TGTGCCAGCAGCAAGACCAGGGAATACGAGCAGTACTTC. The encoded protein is CASSKTREYEQYF.